Shown below are 3 T cell receptor beta chains from a single sample sequenced in a study of blood T cell repertoires in COVID-19. The method was immunoSEQ multiplex PCR; TCRdb's version includes in-frame clones alone and lacks a portion of them. The data hold 170,000 or so clones, with 85% to 90% observed a single time. Sequencing was performed on peripheral blood. All receptors come from a man in his forties with active or convalescent COVID-19.

J is TRBJ2-3 and V is TRBV7-9, with 8 positions matching TRBD2. J was trimmed by 4 bases and V by 2 bases; bases with no gene match: 8. The CDR3 contains 16 residues. Germline V gives CDR1 SEHNR, CDR2 FQNEAQ (reference sequence). CDR3 DNA: TGTGCCAGCAGCTTACTCCCGGGGGGGCCCCCAGATACGCAGTATTTT. It translates to CASSLLPGGPPDTQYF.

V gene TRBV4-2 combines with J gene TRBJ1-1; 11 nucleotides line up with TRBD1. This CDR3 is built from 15 residues. V trimming: 4 bases; J trimming: 1 base; junction bases outside the gene matches: 2. Germline V gene data show CDR1 as LGHNA and CDR2 as YNFKEQ. The CDR3 is CASSLGTGGNTEAFF. In DNA, the CDR3 is TGTGCCAGCAGCCTAGGGACAGGGGGGAACACTGAAGCTTTCTTT.

The chain carries TRBV21-1 and TRBJ2-2; the table's D call TRBD2 went unverified against the DNA. TRBV21-1 is a recognized pseudogene. CDR3 length: 17 residues. CDR3 nucleotide sequence: TGTGCCAGCAGCATCGGACTAGCGGGGGATAACACCGGGGAGCTGTTTTTT. This sequence encodes CASSIGLAGDNTGELFF.